The clone carrying this T cell receptor (beta chain) was seen at least ten times. Its antigen remains unidentified. This specimen comes from a study of T-cell reconstitution after alpha-beta-depleted transplantation in children. Unique molecular identifiers were incorporated into the prepared TCRbeta library. From the PCR reads, TCRdb called clonotypes with MiXCR, one entry per CDR3 protein. The sample contains 30,000 or so distinct CDR3 sequences, around 7% of which appear only once. The CDR3 runs 14 residues. V was pared by 10 bases and J by 0 bases, with 10 bases between. The germline CDR1 and CDR2 sequences are SGHAT and FQNNGV. The study's findings and limits: Alpha-beta T cells about two months after transplant reportedly derived from several hundred expanded graft clones. A year had passed since transplant, and T-cell counts and diversity by then came mostly from newly produced T cells. The origin of high day-60 TCRbeta diversity in some patients lay in surviving recipient T cells and thymic progenitors.

The material sequenced was peripheral blood, taken 60 days after TCRalphabeta/CD19-depleted stem cell transplant. This clonotype was sampled from a child less than two years old who had a stem cell transplant for acute myeloid leukemia, so the T cells may come from the graft donor. The genes are TRBV11-2 and TRBJ2-6; no reliable D call. CDR3 DNA: TGTGCCACTTGCCTTTTCTCTGGGGCCAACGTCCTGACTTTC. It specifies CATCLFSGANVLTF. Full variable domain (remainder filled in from reference TRBV11-2 and TRBJ2-6): EAGVAQSPRYKIIEKRQSVAFWCNPISGHATLYWYQQILGQGPKLLIQFQNNGVVDDSQLPKDRFSAERLKGVDSTLKIQPAKLEDSAVYLCATCLFSGANVLTFGAGSRLTVL.